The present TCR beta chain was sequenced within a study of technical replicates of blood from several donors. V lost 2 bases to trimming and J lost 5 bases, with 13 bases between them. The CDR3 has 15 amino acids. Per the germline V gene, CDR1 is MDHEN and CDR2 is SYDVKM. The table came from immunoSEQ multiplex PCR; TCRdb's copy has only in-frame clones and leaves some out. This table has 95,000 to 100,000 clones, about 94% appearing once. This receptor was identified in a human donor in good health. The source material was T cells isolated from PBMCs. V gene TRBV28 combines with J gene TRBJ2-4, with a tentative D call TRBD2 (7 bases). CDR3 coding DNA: TGTGCCAGCAGTTTAAGGGGGGGCTTCGAAAACATTCAGTACTTC. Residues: CASSLRGGFENIQYF.